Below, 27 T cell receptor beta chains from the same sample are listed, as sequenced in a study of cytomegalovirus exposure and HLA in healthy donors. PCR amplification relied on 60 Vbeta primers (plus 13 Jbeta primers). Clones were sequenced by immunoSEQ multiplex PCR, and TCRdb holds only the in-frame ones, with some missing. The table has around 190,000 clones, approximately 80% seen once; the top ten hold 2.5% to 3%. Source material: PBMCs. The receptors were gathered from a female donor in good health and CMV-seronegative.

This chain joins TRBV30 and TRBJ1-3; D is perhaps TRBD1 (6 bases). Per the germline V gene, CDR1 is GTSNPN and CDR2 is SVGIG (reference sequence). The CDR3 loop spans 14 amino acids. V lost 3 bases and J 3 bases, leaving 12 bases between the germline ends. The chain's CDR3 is CAWRQGYGGNTIYF. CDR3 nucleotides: TGTGCCTGGAGACAGGGTTACGGTGGAAACACCATATATTTT.

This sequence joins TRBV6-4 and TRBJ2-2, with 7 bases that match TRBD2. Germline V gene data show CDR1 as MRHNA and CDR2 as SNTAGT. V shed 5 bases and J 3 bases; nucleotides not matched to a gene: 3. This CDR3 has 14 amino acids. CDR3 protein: CASSRGVDTGELFF. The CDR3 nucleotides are TGTGCCAGCAGTCGGGGGGTCGACACCGGGGAGCTGTTTTTT.

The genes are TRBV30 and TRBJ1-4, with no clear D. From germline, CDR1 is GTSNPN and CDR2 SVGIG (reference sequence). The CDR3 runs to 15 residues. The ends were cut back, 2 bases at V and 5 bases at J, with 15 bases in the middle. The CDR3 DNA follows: TGTGCCTGGAGTCCCGGCGGCAGTCCGAATGAAAAACTGTTTTTT. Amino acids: CAWSPGGSPNEKLFF. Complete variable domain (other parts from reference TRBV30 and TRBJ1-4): SQTIHQWPATLVQPVGSPLSLECTVEGTSNPNLYWYRQAAGRGLQLLFYSVGIGQISSEVPQNLSASRPQDRQFILSSKKLLLSDSGFYLCAWSPGGSPNEKLFFGSGTQLSVL.

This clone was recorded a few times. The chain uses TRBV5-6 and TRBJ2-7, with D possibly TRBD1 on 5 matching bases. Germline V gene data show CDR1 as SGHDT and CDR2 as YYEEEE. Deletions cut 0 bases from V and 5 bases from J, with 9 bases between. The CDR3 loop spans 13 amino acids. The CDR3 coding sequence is TGTGCCAGCAGCTTGGTTCAGGGAAACGAGCAGTACTTC. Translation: CASSLVQGNEQYF.

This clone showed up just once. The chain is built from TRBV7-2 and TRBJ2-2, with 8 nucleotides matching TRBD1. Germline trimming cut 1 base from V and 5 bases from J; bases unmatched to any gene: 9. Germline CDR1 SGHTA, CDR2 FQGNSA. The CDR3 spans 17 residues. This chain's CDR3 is CASSLVPQGAGTGELFF. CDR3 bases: TGTGCCAGCAGCTTAGTCCCGCAGGGGGCGGGGACCGGGGAGCTGTTTTTT.

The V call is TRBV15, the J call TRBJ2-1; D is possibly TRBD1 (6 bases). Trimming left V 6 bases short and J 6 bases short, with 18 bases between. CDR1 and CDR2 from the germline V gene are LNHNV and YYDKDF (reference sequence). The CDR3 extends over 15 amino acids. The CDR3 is CATRDTGFLGNEQFF. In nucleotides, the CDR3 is TGTGCCACCAGAGACACAGGGTTTTTGGGCAATGAGCAGTTCTTC.

In DNA form, the CDR3 reads TGTGCCAGCAGTCCTACAGACAGAAATGAGCAGTTCTTC. It encodes CASSPTDRNEQFF. This chain uses TRBV6-5 with TRBJ2-1, with D perhaps TRBD1 (5 bases). This CDR3 region has 13 residues. The V gene's germline CDR1 is MNHEY and CDR2 SVGAGI. V shed 5 bases and J shed 7 bases, with 12 bases lying between them.

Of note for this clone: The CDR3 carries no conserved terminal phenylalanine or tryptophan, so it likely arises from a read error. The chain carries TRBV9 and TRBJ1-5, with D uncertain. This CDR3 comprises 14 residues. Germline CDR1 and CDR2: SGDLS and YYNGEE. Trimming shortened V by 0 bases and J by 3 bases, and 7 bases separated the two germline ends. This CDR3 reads CASSVGTDNQPQHL. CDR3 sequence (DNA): TGTGCCAGCAGCGTAGGTACAGACAATCAGCCCCAGCATCTT.

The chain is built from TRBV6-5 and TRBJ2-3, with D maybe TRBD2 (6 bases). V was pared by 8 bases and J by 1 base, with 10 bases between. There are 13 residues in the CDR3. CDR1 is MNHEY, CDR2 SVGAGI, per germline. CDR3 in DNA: TGTGCCAGCGGAGGGATTCGCACAGATACGCAGTATTTT. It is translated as CASGGIRTDTQYF.

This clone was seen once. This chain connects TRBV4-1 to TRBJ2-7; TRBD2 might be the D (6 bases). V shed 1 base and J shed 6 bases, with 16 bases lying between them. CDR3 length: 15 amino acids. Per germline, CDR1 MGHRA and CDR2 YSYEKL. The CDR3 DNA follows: TGCGCCAGCAGCCAAGGGGGGACTCACGCCGGCGAGCAGTACTTC. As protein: CASSQGGTHAGEQYF.

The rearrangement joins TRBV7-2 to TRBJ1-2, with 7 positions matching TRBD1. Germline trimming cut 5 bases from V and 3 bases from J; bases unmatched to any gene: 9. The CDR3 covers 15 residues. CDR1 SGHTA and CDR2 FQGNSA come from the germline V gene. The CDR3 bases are TGTGCCAGCAGCGTTCGTACGACAGGGCACTATGGCTACACCTTC. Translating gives CASSVRTTGHYGYTF.

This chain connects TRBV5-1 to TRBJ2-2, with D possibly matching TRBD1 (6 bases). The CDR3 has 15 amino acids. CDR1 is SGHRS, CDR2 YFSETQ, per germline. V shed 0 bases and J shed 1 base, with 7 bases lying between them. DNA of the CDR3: TGCGCCAGCAGCTTGGCGGGACAGAACACCGGGGAGCTGTTTTTT. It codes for CASSLAGQNTGELFF.

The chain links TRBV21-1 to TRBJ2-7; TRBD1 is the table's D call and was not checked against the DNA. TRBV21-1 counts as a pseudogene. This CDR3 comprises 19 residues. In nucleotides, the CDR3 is TGTGCCAGCAGCAATTCCCGTCCCCGTCCCGGACAGAGGAAGTACGAGCAGTACTTC. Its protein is CASSNSRPRPGQRKYEQYF.

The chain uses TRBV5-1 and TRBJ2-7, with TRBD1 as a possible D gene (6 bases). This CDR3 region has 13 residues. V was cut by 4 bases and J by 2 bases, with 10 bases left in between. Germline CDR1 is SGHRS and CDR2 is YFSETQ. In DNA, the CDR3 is TGCGCCAGCAGCAGTAGGGGGACCTACGAGCAGTACTTC. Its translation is CASSSRGTYEQYF. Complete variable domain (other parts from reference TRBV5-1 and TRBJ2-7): KAGVTQTPRYLIKTRGQQVTLSCSPISGHRSVSWYQQTPGQGLQFLFEYFSETQRNKGNFPGRFSGRQFSNSRSEMNVSTLELGDSALYLCASSSRGTYEQYFGPGTRLTVT.

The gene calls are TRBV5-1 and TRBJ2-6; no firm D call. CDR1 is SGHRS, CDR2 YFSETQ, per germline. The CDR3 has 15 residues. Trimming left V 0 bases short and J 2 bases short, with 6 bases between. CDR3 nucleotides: TGCGCCAGCAGCTTGGTTCTCCCTGGGGCCAACGTCCTGACTTTC. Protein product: CASSLVLPGANVLTF.

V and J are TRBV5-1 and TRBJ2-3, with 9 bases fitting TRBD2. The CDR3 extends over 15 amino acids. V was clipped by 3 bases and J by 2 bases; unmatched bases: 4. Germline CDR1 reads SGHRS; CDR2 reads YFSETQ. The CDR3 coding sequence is TGCGCCAGCAGCTCGGGACTAGCACTCACAGATACGCAGTATTTT. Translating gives CASSSGLALTDTQYF.

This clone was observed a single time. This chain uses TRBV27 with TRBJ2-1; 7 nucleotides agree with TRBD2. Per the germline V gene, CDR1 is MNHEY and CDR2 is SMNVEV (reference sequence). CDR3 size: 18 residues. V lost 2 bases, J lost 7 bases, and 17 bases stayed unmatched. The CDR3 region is CASSLRGWSGAAGNEQFF. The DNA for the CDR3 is TGTGCCAGCAGTTTAAGGGGTTGGAGCGGGGCCGCGGGGAATGAGCAGTTCTTC.

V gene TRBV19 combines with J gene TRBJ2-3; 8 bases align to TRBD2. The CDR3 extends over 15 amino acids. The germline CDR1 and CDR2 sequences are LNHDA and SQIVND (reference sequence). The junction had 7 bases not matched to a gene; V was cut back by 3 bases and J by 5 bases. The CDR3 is CASSITGLAQDTQYF. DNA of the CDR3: TGTGCCAGTAGTATCACAGGACTAGCCCAAGATACGCAGTATTTT.

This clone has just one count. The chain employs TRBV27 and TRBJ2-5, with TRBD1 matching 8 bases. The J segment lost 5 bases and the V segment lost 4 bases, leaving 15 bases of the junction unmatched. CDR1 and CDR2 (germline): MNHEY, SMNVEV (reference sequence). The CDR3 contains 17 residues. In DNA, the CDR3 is TGTGCCAGCAGTTCGCCCGTAACCAGGGGGCGCAGGGAGACCCAGTACTTC. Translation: CASSSPVTRGRRETQYF.

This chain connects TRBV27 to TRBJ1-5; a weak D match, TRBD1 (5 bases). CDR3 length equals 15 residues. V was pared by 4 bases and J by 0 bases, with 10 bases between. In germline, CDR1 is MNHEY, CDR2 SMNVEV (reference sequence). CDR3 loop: CASSSRQNSNQPQHF. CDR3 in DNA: TGTGCCAGCAGTTCTCGACAGAATAGCAATCAGCCCCAGCATTTT.

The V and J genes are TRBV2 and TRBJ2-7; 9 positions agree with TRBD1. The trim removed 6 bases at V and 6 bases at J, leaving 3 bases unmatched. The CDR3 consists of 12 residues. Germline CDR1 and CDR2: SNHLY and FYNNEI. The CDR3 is CASRRQGGEQYF. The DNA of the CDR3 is TGTGCCAGCAGAAGACAGGGGGGCGAGCAGTACTTC.

The CDR3 protein is CASSLAAGDVYTF. DNA of the CDR3: TGTGCCAGCAGCTTAGCGGCGGGGGATGTCTACACCTTC. J is TRBJ1-2 and V is TRBV5-6; perhaps TRBD1 as D (5 bases). The V gene's germline CDR1 is SGHDT and CDR2 YYEEEE. With 2 bases removed from V and 10 bases from J, the gap between germline ends came to 15 bases. This CDR3 contains 13 residues.

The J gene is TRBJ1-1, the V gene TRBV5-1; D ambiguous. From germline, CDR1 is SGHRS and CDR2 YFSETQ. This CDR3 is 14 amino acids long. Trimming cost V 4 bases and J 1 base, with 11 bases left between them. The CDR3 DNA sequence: TGCGCCAGCAGCCCGCGACCAGGGAACACTGAAGCTTTCTTT. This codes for CASSPRPGNTEAFF.

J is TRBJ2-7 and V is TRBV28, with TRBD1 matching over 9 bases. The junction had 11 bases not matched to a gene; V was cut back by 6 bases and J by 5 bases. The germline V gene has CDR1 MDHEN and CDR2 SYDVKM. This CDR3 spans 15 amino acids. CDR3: CASRPSGTGYHEQYF. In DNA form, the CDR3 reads TGTGCCAGCAGACCCTCCGGGACAGGGTACCACGAGCAGTACTTC. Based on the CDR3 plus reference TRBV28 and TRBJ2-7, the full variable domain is DVKVTQSSRYLVKRTGEKVFLECVQDMDHENMFWYRQDPGLGLRLIYFSYDVKMKEKGDIPEGYSVSREKKERFSLILESASTNQTSMYLCASRPSGTGYHEQYFGPGTRLTVT.

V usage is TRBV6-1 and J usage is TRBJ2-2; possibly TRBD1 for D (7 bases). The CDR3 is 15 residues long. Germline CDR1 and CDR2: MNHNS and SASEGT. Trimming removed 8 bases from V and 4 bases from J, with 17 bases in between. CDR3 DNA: TGTGCCAGCGAAGGGGCAGGGGGGAGCACCGGGGAGCTGTTTTTT. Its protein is CASEGAGGSTGELFF.

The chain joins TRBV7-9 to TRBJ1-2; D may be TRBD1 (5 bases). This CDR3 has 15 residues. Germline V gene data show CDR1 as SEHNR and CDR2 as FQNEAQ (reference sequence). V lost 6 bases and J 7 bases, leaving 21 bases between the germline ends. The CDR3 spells CASSRQILGQGGYTF. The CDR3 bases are TGTGCCAGCAGTCGCCAGATACTTGGCCAGGGTGGCTACACCTTC.

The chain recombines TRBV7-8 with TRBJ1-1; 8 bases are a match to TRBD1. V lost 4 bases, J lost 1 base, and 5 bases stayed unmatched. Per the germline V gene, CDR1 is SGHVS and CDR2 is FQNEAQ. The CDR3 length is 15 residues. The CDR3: CASSSRQGKNTEAFF. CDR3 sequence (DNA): TGTGCCAGCAGCTCCCGACAGGGGAAGAACACTGAAGCTTTCTTT.